This TCR beta chain was documented in a study of memory B cells and T cells in multiple sclerosis. A remark on this clone: Its antigen remains unidentified.

Sequencing used immunoSEQ multiplex PCR; TCRdb keeps in-frame clones, though not all of them. The sample lists around 30,000 clones; about 83% were seen once. CFSE-dim autoproliferating and CFSE-high non-proliferating T cells from unstimulated culture were sequenced separately. About 50 million CFSE-labeled PBMCs were cultured less than eight days unstimulated, then replicate wells were pooled. With 7 bases removed from V and 4 bases from J, the gap between germline ends came to 7 bases. Germline CDR1 reads SQVTM; CDR2 reads ANQGSEA. This CDR3 is 10 amino acids long. The sample was PBMCs from blood kept in culture. This chain connects TRBV29-1 to TRBJ2-5; D may be TRBD1 or TRBD2 (5 bases each). This receptor was obtained from a human donor with multiple sclerosis. CDR3 protein: CSAGGETQYF. In DNA, the CDR3 is TGCAGCGCTGGGGGAGAGACCCAGTACTTC.